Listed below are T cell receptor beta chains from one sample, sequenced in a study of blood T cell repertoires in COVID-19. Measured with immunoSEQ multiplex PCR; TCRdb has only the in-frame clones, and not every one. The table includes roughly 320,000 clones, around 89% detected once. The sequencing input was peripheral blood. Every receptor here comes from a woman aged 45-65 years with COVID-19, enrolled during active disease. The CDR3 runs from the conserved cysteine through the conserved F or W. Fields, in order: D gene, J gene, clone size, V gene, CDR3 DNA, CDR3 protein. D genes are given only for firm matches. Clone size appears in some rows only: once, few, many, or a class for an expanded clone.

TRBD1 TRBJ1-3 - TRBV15 TGTGCCACCAGCAGCACAGACAGGGTCCGCGCTGGAAACACCATATATTTT CATSSTDRVRAGNTIYF
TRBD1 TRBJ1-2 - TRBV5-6 TGTGCCAGCAGCCCAGGGACAGGGGGTAACTATGGCTACACCTTC CASSPGTGGNYGYTF
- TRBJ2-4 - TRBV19 TGTGCCAGTAGAGGGGTGGGACTAGCCAAAAACATTCAGTACTTC CASRGVGLAKNIQYF
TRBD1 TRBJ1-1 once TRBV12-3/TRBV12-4 TGTGCCAGCAGTTTGGGACAGGGGATTTTCTTT CASSLGQGIFF
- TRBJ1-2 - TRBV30 TGTGCCTGGAGTGTACGCCCCTGGGCAGTGAACTATGGCTACACCTTC CAWSVRPWAVNYGYTF
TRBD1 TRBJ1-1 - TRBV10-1 TGCGCCAGCAGTAACCGACAGGGTCGCACTGAAGCTTTCTTT CASSNRQGRTEAFF
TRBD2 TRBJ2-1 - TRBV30 TGTGCCTGTACCCCATTTGATAGCGGGAGGGCCGAGTCCAATGAGCAGTTCTTC CACTPFDSGRAESNEQFF
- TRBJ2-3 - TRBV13 TGTGCCAGCAGGGGATCTTTCCGGGACACCTCCACAGATACGCAGTATTTT CASRGSFRDTSTDTQYF
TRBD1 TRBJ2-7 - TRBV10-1 TGCGCCAGCAGTGGGACAGGGGCCCACGAGCAGTACTTC CASSGTGAHEQYF
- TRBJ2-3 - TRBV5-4 TGTGCCAGCAGCTTGGGGGGAGTCGGCACAGATACGCAGTATTTT CASSLGGVGTDTQYF
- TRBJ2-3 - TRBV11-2 TGTGCCAGCAGCTTAGACAGGGATACGCAGTATTTT CASSLDRDTQYF
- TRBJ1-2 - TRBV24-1 TGTGCCACCAGTGACAGGGGAGGGGGCTATGGCTACACCTTC CATSDRGGGYGYTF
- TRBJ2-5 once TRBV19 TGTGCCAGTAGTCGTGGGCTGTTTCAAGAGACCCAGTACTTC CASSRGLFQETQYF
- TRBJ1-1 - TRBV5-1 TGCGCCAGCAGCTTGGGGGGCACGGCGAACACTGAAGCTTTCTTT CASSLGGTANTEAFF
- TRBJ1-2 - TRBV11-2 TGTGCCAGCAGCCCAGGGGAGATACCCTATGGCTACACCTTC CASSPGEIPYGYTF
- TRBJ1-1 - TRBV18 TGTGCCAGCTCTCCTTCAGGTGTTGAAGCTTTCTTT CASSPSGVEAFF
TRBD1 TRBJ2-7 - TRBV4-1 TGCGCCAGCACAAATCGGACAGGGTCCTACGAGCAGTACTTC CASTNRTGSYEQYF
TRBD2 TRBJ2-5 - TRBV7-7 TGTGCTAGCAGCGCCCGGACTAGCGGGAGGGAAGAGACCCAGTACTTC CASSARTSGREETQYF
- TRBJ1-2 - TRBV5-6 TGTGCCAGCAGCTCCACCGGGTCAGGGATTTTGAGTGCGGGAATCGCCACCTTC CASSSTGSGILSAGIATF
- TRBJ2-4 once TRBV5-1 TGCGCCAGCAGCGACGGTAGCAGGGGCCTTCAGTACTTC CASSDGSRGLQYF
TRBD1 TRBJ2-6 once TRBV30 TGTGCCTGGAGTGTAAAATTGGGGACAGGGTTTGATTCTGGGGCCAACGTCCTGACTTTC CAWSVKLGTGFDSGANVLTF
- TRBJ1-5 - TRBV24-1 TGTGCCACCAGTGATACTTCCTTTCAGCCCCAGCATTTT CATSDTSFQPQHF
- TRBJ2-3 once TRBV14 TGTGCCAGCAGCCAAGCAGGGGGGCCGGAAGATACGCAGTATTTT CASSQAGGPEDTQYF
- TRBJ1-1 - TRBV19 TGTGCCAGTAGTATGGGCAGTACGAACACTGAAGCTTTCTTT CASSMGSTNTEAFF
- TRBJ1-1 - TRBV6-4 TGTGCCAGCAGTGCCACTACAGGTGACACTGAAGCTTTCTTT CASSATTGDTEAFF
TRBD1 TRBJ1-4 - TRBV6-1 TGTGCCAGCAGTGAACGGTATCAGACAGGGACTGAAAAACTGTTTTTT CASSERYQTGTEKLFF
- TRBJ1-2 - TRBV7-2 TGTGCCAGCAGCTTCCACTCTGGCTACACCTTC CASSFHSGYTF
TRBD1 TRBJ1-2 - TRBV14 TGTGCCAGCAGCCCCTCGGGGACAGTGATCCATGGCTACACCTTC CASSPSGTVIHGYTF
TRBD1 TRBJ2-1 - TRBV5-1 TGCGCCAGCAGCGCATACAGGGGGCCTTCCTACAATGAGCAGTTCTTC CASSAYRGPSYNEQFF
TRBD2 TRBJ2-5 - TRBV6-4 TGTGCCAGCAGTGACTCTGGCCTAGCGGGAATGGAGACCCAGTACTTC CASSDSGLAGMETQYF
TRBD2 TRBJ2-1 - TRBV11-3 TGTGCCAGCAGCTTCGGGACTAGCGGGATTAATGAGCAGTTCTTC CASSFGTSGINEQFF